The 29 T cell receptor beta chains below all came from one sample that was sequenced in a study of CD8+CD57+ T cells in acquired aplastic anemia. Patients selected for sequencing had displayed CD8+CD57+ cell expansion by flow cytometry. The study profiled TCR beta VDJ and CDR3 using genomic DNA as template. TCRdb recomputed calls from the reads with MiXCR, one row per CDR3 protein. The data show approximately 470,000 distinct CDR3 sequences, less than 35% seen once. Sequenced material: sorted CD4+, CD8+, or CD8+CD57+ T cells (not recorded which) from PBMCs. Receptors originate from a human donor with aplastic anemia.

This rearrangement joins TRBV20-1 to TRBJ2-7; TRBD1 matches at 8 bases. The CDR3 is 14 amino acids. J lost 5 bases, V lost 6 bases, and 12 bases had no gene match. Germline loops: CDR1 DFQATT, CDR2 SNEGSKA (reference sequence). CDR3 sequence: CSANVRTGTHEQYF. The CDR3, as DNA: TGCAGTGCCAACGTCAGGACAGGGACCCACGAGCAGTACTTC.

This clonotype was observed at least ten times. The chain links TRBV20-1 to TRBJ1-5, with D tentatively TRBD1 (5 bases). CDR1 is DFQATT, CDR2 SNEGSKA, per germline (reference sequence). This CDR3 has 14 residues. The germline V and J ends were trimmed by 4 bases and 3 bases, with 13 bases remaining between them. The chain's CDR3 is CSATSQGINQPQHF. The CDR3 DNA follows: TGCAGTGCTACCTCCCAGGGCATCAATCAGCCCCAGCATTTT.

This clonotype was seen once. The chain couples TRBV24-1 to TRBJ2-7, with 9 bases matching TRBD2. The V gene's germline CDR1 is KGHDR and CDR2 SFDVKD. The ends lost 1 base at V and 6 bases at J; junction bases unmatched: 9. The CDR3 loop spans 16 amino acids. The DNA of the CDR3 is TGTGCCACCAGTGATTTAAGGCGGGAGGGAGGAGGCGAGCAGTACTTC. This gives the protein CATSDLRREGGGEQYF.

CDR3 DNA: TGCGCCAGCAGCTTGGTCTCGGGGTTCGGCGAGACCCAGTACTTC. Translated: CASSLVSGFGETQYF. V and J are TRBV5-1 and TRBJ2-5, with a possible D match to TRBD2 (5 bases). Trimming removed 0 bases at V and 5 bases at J, with 14 bases between. Germline V gene lookup returns CDR1 SGHRS and CDR2 YFSETQ. This CDR3 comprises 15 residues. Using reference TRBV5-1 and TRBJ2-5 for the parts outside the CDR3, the full variable domain is KAGVTQTPRYLIKTRGQQVTLSCSPISGHRSVSWYQQTPGQGLQFLFEYFSETQRNKGNFPGRFSGRQFSNSRSEMNVSTLELGDSALYLCASSLVSGFGETQYFGPGTRLLVL.

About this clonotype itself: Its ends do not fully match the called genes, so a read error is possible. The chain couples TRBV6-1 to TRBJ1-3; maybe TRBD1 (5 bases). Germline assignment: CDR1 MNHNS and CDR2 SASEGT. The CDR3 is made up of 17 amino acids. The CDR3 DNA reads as TGTGCCAGCAGCCTCATACCTGACAGATTCTCTGGAGACACCATATATTTT. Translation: CASSLIPDRFSGDTIYF.

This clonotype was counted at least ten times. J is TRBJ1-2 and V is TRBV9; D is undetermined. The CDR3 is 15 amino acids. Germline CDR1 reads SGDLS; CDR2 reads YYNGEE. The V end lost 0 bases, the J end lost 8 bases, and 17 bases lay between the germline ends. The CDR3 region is CASSVDGRTMGGYTF. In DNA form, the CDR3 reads TGTGCCAGCAGCGTAGATGGCAGGACTATGGGGGGCTACACCTTC.

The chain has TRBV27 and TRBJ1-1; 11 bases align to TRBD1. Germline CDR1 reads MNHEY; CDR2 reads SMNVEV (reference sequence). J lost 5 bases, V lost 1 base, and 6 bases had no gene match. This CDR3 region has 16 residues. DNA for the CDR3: TGTGCCAGCAGTTTATGGGGACAGGGGGGAAAGACTGAAGCTTTCTTT. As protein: CASSLWGQGGKTEAFF.

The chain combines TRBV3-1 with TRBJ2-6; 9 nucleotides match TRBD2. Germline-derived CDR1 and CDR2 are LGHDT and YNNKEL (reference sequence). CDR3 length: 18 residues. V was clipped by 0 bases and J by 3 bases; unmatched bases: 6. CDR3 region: CASSQDPAGGGGANVLTF. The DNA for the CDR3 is TGTGCCAGCAGCCAAGATCCAGCGGGGGGTGGTGGGGCCAACGTCCTGACTTTC. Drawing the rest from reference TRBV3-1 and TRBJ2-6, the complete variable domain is DTAVSQTPKYLVTQMGNDKSIKCEQNLGHDTMYWYKQDSKKFLKIMFSYNNKELIINETVPNRFSPKSPDKAHLNLHINSLELGDSAVYFCASSQDPAGGGGANVLTFGAGSRLTVL.

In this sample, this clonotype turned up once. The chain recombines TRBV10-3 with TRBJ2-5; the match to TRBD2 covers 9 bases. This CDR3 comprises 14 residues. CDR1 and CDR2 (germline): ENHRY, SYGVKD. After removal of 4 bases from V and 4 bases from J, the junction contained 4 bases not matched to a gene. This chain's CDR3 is CAISGTLAGETQYF. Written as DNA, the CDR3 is TGTGCCATCAGTGGGACACTAGCGGGAGAGACCCAGTACTTC.

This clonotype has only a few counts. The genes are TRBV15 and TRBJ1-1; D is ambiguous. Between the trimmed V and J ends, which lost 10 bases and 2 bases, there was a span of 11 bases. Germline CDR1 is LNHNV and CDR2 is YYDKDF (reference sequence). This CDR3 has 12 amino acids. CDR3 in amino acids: CAIRTENTEAFF. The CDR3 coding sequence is TGTGCCATTAGGACGGAAAACACTGAAGCTTTCTTT.

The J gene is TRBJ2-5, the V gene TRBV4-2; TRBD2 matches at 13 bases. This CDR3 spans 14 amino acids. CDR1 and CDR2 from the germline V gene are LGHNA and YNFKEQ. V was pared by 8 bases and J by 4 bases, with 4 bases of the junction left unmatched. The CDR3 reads CASARTSGGETQYF. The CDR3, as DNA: TGTGCCAGCGCGAGGACTAGCGGGGGAGAGACCCAGTACTTC.

CDR3 coding DNA: TGTGCCATCTCAGACGGGGCGCGGAATTCACCCCTCCACTTT. Its protein is CAISDGARNSPLHF. The chain couples TRBV10-3 to TRBJ1-6, with D perhaps matching TRBD1 (5 bases). Germline-derived CDR1 and CDR2 are ENHRY and SYGVKD. This CDR3 spans 14 amino acids. V gave up 8 bases and J gave up 7 bases, with 15 bases separating them.

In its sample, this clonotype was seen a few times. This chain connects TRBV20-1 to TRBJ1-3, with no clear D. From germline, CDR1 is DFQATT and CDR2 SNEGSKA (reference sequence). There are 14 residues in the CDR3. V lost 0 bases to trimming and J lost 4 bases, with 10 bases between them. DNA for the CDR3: TGCAGTGCTAGAGATGGAGCGGGGGGAAACACCATATATTTT. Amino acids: CSARDGAGGNTIYF.

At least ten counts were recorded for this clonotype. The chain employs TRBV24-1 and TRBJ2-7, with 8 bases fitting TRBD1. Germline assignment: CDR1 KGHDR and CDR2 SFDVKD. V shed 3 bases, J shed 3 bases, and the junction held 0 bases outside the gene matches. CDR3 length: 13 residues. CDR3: CATSDGQGYEQYF. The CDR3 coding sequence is TGTGCCACCAGTGATGGACAGGGCTACGAGCAGTACTTC.

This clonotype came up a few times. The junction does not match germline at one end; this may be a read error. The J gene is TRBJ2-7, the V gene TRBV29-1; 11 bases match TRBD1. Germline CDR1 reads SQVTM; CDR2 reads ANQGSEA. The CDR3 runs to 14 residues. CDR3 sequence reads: CAWSGQGATYEQYF. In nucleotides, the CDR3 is TGTGCCTGGAGTGGACAGGGGGCCACCTACGAGCAGTACTTC.

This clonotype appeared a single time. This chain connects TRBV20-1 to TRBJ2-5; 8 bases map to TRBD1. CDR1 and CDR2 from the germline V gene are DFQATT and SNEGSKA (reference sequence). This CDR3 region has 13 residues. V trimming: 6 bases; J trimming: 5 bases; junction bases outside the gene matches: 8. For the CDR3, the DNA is TGCAGTGCGGAAGACAGGGGTTCCGAGACCCAGTACTTC. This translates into CSAEDRGSETQYF.

The CDR3 protein is CASSPSGGITGELFF. The CDR3 DNA is TGTGCCAGTAGTCCTAGCGGGGGTATTACCGGGGAGCTGTTTTTT. The rearrangement links TRBV19 to TRBJ2-2; 10 bases fit TRBD2. From germline, CDR1 is LNHDA and CDR2 SQIVND (reference sequence). The CDR3 extends over 15 amino acids. V shed 5 bases and J 5 bases; nucleotides not matched to a gene: 5.

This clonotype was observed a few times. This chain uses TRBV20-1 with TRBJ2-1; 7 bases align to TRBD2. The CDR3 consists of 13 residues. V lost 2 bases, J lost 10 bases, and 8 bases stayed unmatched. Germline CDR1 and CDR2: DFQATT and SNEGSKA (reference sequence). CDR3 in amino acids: CSARPGTTIEQFF. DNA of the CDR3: TGCAGTGCTAGACCTGGGACTACCATAGAGCAGTTCTTC.

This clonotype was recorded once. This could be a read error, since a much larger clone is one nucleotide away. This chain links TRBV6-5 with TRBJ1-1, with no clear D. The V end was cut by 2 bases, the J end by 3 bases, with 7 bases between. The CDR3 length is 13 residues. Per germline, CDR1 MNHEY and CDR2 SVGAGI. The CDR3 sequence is CASSYPADTEAFF. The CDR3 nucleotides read TGTGCCAGCAGTTACCCCGCTGACACTGAAGCTTTCTTT.

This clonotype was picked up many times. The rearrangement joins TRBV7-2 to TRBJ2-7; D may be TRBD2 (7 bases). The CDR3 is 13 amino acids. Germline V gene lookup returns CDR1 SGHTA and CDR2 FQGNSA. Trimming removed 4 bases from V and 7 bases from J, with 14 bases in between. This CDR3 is CASSSGGSGEQYF. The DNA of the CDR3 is TGTGCCAGCAGCTCGGGGGGCTCGGGGGAGCAGTACTTC.

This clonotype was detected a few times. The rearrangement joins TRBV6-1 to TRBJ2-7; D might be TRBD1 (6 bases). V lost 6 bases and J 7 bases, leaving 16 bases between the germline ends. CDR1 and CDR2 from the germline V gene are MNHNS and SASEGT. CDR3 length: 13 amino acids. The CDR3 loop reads CASRPYRDREQYF. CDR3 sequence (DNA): TGTGCCAGCAGACCCTACAGGGATCGGGAGCAGTACTTC.

The CDR3 bases are TGTGACCCTTCTGGTTATGGCTACACCTTC. This codes for CDPSGYGYTF. The chain is built from TRBV15 and TRBJ1-2, with unresolved D. Germline CDR1 reads LNHNV; CDR2 reads YYDKDF (reference sequence). This CDR3 is 10 amino acids long.

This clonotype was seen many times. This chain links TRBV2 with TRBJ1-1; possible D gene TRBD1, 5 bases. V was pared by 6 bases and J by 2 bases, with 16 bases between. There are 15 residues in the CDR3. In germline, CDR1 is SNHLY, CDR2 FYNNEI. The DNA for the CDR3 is TGTGCCAGCAGCGGGATGGGGGGTGGTAACACTGAAGCTTTCTTT. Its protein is CASSGMGGGNTEAFF.

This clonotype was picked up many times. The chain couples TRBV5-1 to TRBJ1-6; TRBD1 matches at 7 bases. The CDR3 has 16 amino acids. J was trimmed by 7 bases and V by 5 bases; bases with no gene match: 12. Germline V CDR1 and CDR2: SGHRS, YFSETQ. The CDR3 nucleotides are TGCGCCAGCAGGGACACGGAGGGGGCGCCGAATTCACCCCTCCACTTT. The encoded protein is CASRDTEGAPNSPLHF.

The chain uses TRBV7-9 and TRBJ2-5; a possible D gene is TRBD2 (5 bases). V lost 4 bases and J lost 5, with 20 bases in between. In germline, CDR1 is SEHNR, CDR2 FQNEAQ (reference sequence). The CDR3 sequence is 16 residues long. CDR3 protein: CASSSIPHGESETQYF. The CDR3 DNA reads TGTGCCAGCAGCTCTATCCCTCACGGGGAGAGTGAGACCCAGTACTTC.

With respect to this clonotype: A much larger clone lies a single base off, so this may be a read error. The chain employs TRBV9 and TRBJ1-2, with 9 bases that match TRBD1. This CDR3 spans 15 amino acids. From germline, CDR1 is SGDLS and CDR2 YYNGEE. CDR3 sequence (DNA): TGTGCCAGCAGCGTAGGGAGGGGACAGGGTCGTGGCTGCACCTTC. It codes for CASSVGRGQGRGCTF.

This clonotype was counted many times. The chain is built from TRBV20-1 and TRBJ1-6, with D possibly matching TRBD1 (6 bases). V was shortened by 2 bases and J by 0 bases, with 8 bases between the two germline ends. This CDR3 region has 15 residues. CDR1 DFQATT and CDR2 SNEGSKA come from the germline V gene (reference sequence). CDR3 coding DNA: TGCAGTGCTAGACCAGGGGACTCCTATAATTCACCCCTCCACTTT. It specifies CSARPGDSYNSPLHF.

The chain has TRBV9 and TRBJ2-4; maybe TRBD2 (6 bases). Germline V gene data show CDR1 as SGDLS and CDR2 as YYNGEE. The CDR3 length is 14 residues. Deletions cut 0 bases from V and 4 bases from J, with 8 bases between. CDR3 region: CASSVGAGKNIQYF. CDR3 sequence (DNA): TGTGCCAGCAGCGTAGGCGCGGGGAAAAACATTCAGTACTTC.

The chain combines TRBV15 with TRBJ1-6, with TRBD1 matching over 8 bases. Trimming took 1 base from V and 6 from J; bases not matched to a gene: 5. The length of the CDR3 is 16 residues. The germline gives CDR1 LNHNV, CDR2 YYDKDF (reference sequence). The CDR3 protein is CATSRGDRGRNSPLHF. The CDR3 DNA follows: TGTGCCACCAGCAGAGGAGACAGGGGTCGTAATTCACCCCTCCACTTT.